This T cell receptor beta chain was retrieved from a study of shared clonotypes between healthy human individuals. Across the whole study: Donors, aged 18 to 49, were two women and a few men. Per donor, CD8 memory used one plate, CD8 naive used two, CD4 memory used three and CD4 naive used three. The study, taken as a whole, reports: On the whole, naive subsets had larger estimated richness than memory subsets had. Unshared clonotypes carried lower generation probabilities than those common to all four donors.

Generated by immunoSEQ multiplex PCR, the TCRdb table keeps only in-frame clones and is missing some. In the table there are approximately 620,000 clones, 97% of which are singletons. Germline loops: CDR1 MNHNS, CDR2 SASEGT. Trimming took off 5 bases at V and 5 bases at J, with 9 bases between the two ends. The CDR3 has 12 amino acids. Of note for this clone: Antigen: not known.

This TCR came from a woman in her 30s in good health. The source material was naive CD4+ T cells sorted from blood. Stated subset: CD45RA+ positively selected. V usage is TRBV6-1 and J usage is TRBJ1-1; TRBD1 is a possible D gene (5 bases). The CDR3 nucleotides read TGTGCCAGCAGTAAGGGGCGGACTGAAGCTTTCTTT. This translates into CASSKGRTEAFF.